The rows below give T cell receptor beta chains drawn from one sample of a study of response to subunit inactivated influenza vaccine. A single record per CDR3 protein comes from TCRdb applying MiXCR to the RT-PCR reads. The sample lists about 520,000 distinct CDR3 sequences; roughly 25% were seen once. Sequenced here: CD4+ T cells sorted from PBMCs, sampled approximately 5 days after vaccination. The source of these receptors is a man between 50 and 59 years old who received an inactivated influenza vaccine. CDR3s include the opening cysteine and the closing phenylalanine or tryptophan. The D gene is left open where the match is weak. Rows give clone size only sometimes, using once, few, many, or a class for an expanded clone.

cdr3_nt: TGCGCCAGCAGCAAAGCCGGGACCCAGGTGGATACGCAGTATTTT
cdr3_aa: CASSKAGTQVDTQYF
d_call: .
clone_size: few
v_call: TRBV4-3
j_call: TRBJ2-3

cdr3_nt: TGCGCCAGCAGCTCCCGTCCCTACGAGCAGTACTTC
cdr3_aa: CASSSRPYEQYF
d_call: .
clone_size: few
v_call: TRBV5-1
j_call: TRBJ2-7

cdr3_nt: TGTGCCGCGGGGGGGGCTTTAGGGGAGACCCAGTACTTC
cdr3_aa: CAAGGALGETQYF
d_call: TRBD2
clone_size: .
v_call: TRBV7-7
j_call: TRBJ2-5

cdr3_nt: TGCAGTGCTAGGGAGAATGAAAAACTGTTTTTT
cdr3_aa: CSARENEKLFF
d_call: .
clone_size: .
v_call: TRBV20-1
j_call: TRBJ1-4

cdr3_nt: TGTGCCATCTGTCCCAGTGTCGTGGGGAAAATCAGCACAGATACGCAGTATTTT
cdr3_aa: CAICPSVVGKISTDTQYF
d_call: .
clone_size: once
v_call: TRBV3-1
j_call: TRBJ2-3

cdr3_nt: TGTGCCAGCAGATCTACAGGGGAGGGTGGCTACACCTTC
cdr3_aa: CASRSTGEGGYTF
d_call: TRBD1
clone_size: few
v_call: TRBV6-1
j_call: TRBJ1-2

cdr3_nt: TGTGCCAGCAGGGGGACAGATAACACCGGGGAGCTGTTTTTT
cdr3_aa: CASRGTDNTGELFF
d_call: TRBD1
clone_size: .
v_call: TRBV2
j_call: TRBJ2-2

cdr3_nt: TGTGCCAGCAGCACGGGATCGGAAAGCTCCTACAATGAGCAGTTCTTC
cdr3_aa: CASSTGSESSYNEQFF
d_call: .
clone_size: .
v_call: TRBV21-1
j_call: TRBJ2-1

cdr3_nt: TGTGCCAGCAGCCTCCGGACAAGACAAGAGACCCAGTACTTC
cdr3_aa: CASSLRTRQETQYF
d_call: .
clone_size: .
v_call: TRBV3-1
j_call: TRBJ2-5

cdr3_nt: TGCGCCAGCAGCTTCCGGGACAGGGAGAACAATGAGCAGTTCTTC
cdr3_aa: CASSFRDRENNEQFF
d_call: TRBD1
clone_size: .
v_call: TRBV5-1
j_call: TRBJ2-1

cdr3_nt: TGTGCCAGCAGTTTCGGGACGCGGGAGAGGGAGCAGTACTTC
cdr3_aa: CASSFGTREREQYF
d_call: TRBD2
clone_size: .
v_call: TRBV6-2/TRBV6-3
j_call: TRBJ2-7

cdr3_nt: TGTGCCAGCAGTGATCAAGGACGGGCCGGGGAGCTGTTTTTT
cdr3_aa: CASSDQGRAGELFF
d_call: .
clone_size: .
v_call: TRBV25-1
j_call: TRBJ2-2

cdr3_nt: TGCGCCAGCAGCTTTTTGACGGGCCACCAAGAGACCCAGTACTTC
cdr3_aa: CASSFLTGHQETQYF
d_call: .
clone_size: once
v_call: TRBV5-1
j_call: TRBJ2-5

cdr3_nt: TGTGCCAGCAGCCCGACAGGGTTGACTTTCTTT
cdr3_aa: CASSPTGLTFF
d_call: TRBD1
clone_size: few
v_call: TRBV7-9
j_call: TRBJ1-1

cdr3_nt: TGTGCCAGCAGTCCCTATACTACGAGCACAGATACGCAGTATTTT
cdr3_aa: CASSPYTTSTDTQYF
d_call: .
clone_size: many
v_call: TRBV7-2
j_call: TRBJ2-3

cdr3_nt: TGTGCCAGCAGCTGGACTAGCGGGGACACCGGGGAGCTGTTTTTT
cdr3_aa: CASSWTSGDTGELFF
d_call: TRBD2
clone_size: .
v_call: TRBV7-9
j_call: TRBJ2-2

cdr3_nt: TGCGCCAGCGGGCTCCTTACTTCGGCGGACTCCTACGAGCAGTACTTC
cdr3_aa: CASGLLTSADSYEQYF
d_call: .
clone_size: few
v_call: TRBV23-1
j_call: TRBJ2-7

cdr3_nt: TGCAGTGCTAGCGGGCCGGGGTTAGTCGTAAACATTCAGTACTTC
cdr3_aa: CSASGPGLVVNIQYF
d_call: .
clone_size: .
v_call: TRBV20-1
j_call: TRBJ2-4

cdr3_nt: TGTGCCAGCAGCCAAGACGAGACAGGGATCTATGGCTACACCTTC
cdr3_aa: CASSQDETGIYGYTF
d_call: TRBD1
clone_size: .
v_call: TRBV4-2
j_call: TRBJ1-2

cdr3_nt: TGTGCCAGCAGCGTAGGTGATAGCGGACAAGAGACCCAGTACTTC
cdr3_aa: CASSVGDSGQETQYF
d_call: .
clone_size: .
v_call: TRBV9
j_call: TRBJ2-5

cdr3_nt: TGTGCCAGCAGCTTAGGGGACCACTCCTACGAGCAGTACTTC
cdr3_aa: CASSLGDHSYEQYF
d_call: .
clone_size: few
v_call: TRBV7-2
j_call: TRBJ2-7

cdr3_nt: TGTGCCAGCAGCGGGGACACTGGAACTGAAGCTTTCTTT
cdr3_aa: CASSGDTGTEAFF
d_call: .
clone_size: .
v_call: TRBV7-2
j_call: TRBJ1-1

cdr3_nt: TGTGCCAGCAGCTTAGTTCAAGATACGCAGTATTTT
cdr3_aa: CASSLVQDTQYF
d_call: .
clone_size: .
v_call: TRBV7-9
j_call: TRBJ2-3

cdr3_nt: TGTGCCACCAGCAGAGACACCGAGGGAACTGAAGCTTTCTTT
cdr3_aa: CATSRDTEGTEAFF
d_call: .
clone_size: few
v_call: TRBV15
j_call: TRBJ1-1

cdr3_nt: TGTGCCAGCAGCTTATTGGGAACCGGAGGGGAGACCCAGTACTTC
cdr3_aa: CASSLLGTGGETQYF
d_call: .
clone_size: many
v_call: TRBV7-6
j_call: TRBJ2-5

cdr3_nt: TGTGCCAGCAGCCCCTCGGGACAGGTCACCGCTGAGCAGTTCTTC
cdr3_aa: CASSPSGQVTAEQFF
d_call: TRBD1
clone_size: .
v_call: TRBV7-3
j_call: TRBJ2-1